This TCR beta chain was sequenced for a study of blood T cell repertoires in COVID-19. Produced via immunoSEQ multiplex PCR; TCRdb's table is partial and in-frame only. The sample shows fewer than 350,000 clones, approximately 90% of them seen only once. The CDR3 is made up of 13 amino acids. V dropped 1 base and J dropped 9 bases, with 10 bases sitting between them. Germline values: CDR1 SGHAT, CDR2 FQNNGV. This clone was observed a single time. The chain couples TRBV11-2 to TRBJ2-1, with D maybe TRBD2 (5 bases). Specimen: PBMCs or T cells enriched from blood (not recorded which). This receptor was obtained from a woman aged 40 to 50 who had recovered from COVID-19. The DNA of the CDR3 is TGTGCCAGCAGCTTAGTCTTAGGAGGTGAGCAGTTCTTC. Its protein product is CASSLVLGGEQFF.